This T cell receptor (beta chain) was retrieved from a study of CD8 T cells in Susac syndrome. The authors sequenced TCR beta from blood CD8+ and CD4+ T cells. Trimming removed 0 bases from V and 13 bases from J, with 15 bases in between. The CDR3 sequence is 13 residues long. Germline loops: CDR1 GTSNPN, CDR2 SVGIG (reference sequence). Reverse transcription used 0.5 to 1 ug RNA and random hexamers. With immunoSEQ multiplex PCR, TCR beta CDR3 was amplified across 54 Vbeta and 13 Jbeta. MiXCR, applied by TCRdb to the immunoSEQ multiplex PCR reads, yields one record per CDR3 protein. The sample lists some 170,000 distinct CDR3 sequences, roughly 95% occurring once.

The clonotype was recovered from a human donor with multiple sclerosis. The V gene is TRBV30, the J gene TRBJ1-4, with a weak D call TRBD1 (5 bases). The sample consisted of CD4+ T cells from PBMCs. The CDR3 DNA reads TGTGCCTGGAGTGTCGGCAGGTCCGGGGGACTGTTTTTT. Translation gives CAWSVGRSGGLFF. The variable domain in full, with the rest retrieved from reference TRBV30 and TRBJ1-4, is SQTIHQWPATLVQPVGSPLSLECTVEGTSNPNLYWYRQAAGRGLQLLFYSVGIGQISSEVPQNLSASRPQDRQFILSSKKLLLSDSGFYLCAWSVGRSGGLFFGSGTQLSVL.